A selection of T cell receptor beta chains follows, all from one sample in a study of blood T cell repertoires in COVID-19. This table comes from immunoSEQ multiplex PCR, and its TCRdb copy is limited to in-frame clones, with some not included. The data hold 120,000 or so clones, with around 89% observed a single time. Sequencing input: peripheral blood. The receptors stem from a human donor in a cohort sampled during active COVID-19. Each CDR3 is given with its conserved first and last residue. The D gene is left open where the match is weak. Where a row states a size, it is once, few, many or the class of an expanded clone; other rows omit it.

V gene: TRBV19
D gene: .
J gene: TRBJ1-1
clone size: once
CDR3 DNA: TGTGCCAGTAGTATGTACACAGGCACTGAAGCTTTCTTT
CDR3 protein: CASSMYTGTEAFF

V gene: TRBV28
D gene: .
J gene: TRBJ1-1
clone size: .
CDR3 DNA: TGTGCCAGCAGTTTAGTTAGGGGGTTCACTGAAGCTTTCTTT
CDR3 protein: CASSLVRGFTEAFF

V gene: TRBV7-9
D gene: TRBD2
J gene: TRBJ2-5
clone size: .
CDR3 DNA: TGTGCCAGCAGCTTAGCGCGGCTAGCGGGGGCCCGATACCAAGAGACCCAGTACTTC
CDR3 protein: CASSLARLAGARYQETQYF

V gene: TRBV27
D gene: TRBD2
J gene: TRBJ2-1
clone size: .
CDR3 DNA: TGTGCCAGCAGTTTAAAGCGGGGACCCTACAATGAGCAGTTCTTC
CDR3 protein: CASSLKRGPYNEQFF

V gene: TRBV9
D gene: .
J gene: TRBJ2-5
clone size: .
CDR3 DNA: TGTGCCAGCAGCGAGGGGTGGGGGGAAGAGACCCAGTACTTC
CDR3 protein: CASSEGWGEETQYF

V gene: TRBV5-1
D gene: TRBD1
J gene: TRBJ1-5
clone size: .
CDR3 DNA: TGCGCCAGCAGCCCGACAGGGGCTAGCAATCAGCCCCAGCATTTT
CDR3 protein: CASSPTGASNQPQHF

V gene: TRBV6-5
D gene: TRBD1
J gene: TRBJ2-5
clone size: .
CDR3 DNA: TGTGCCAGCAGCTACAGGGGGCGCGGAGAGACCCAGTACTTC
CDR3 protein: CASSYRGRGETQYF

V gene: TRBV6-6
D gene: .
J gene: TRBJ1-5
clone size: once
CDR3 DNA: TGTGCCAGCAGTCTCGTGGGGCCTCGACAGCCCCAGCATTTT
CDR3 protein: CASSLVGPRQPQHF

V gene: TRBV10-3
D gene: .
J gene: TRBJ2-3
clone size: .
CDR3 DNA: TGTGCCATCTCTAGAGGGCTGGGCACAGATACGCAGTATTTT
CDR3 protein: CAISRGLGTDTQYF

V gene: TRBV4-1
D gene: .
J gene: TRBJ1-2
clone size: .
CDR3 DNA: TGCGCCAGCAGCCAATCATCGAGCAATGGCTACACCTTC
CDR3 protein: CASSQSSSNGYTF

V gene: TRBV6-4
D gene: .
J gene: TRBJ1-5
clone size: .
CDR3 DNA: TGTGCCAGCAGTGTGCCTCGAGGGGGGCCCCAGCATTTT
CDR3 protein: CASSVPRGGPQHF

V gene: TRBV30
D gene: .
J gene: TRBJ1-5
clone size: .
CDR3 DNA: TGTGCCTGGAGTCAGGGCCCAAGCAATCAGCCCCAGCATTTT
CDR3 protein: CAWSQGPSNQPQHF

V gene: TRBV5-6
D gene: TRBD1
J gene: TRBJ1-1
clone size: .
CDR3 DNA: TGTGCCAGCAGCTACGGACAGGGTTGGACTGAAGCTTTCTTT
CDR3 protein: CASSYGQGWTEAFF

V gene: TRBV12-3/TRBV12-4
D gene: .
J gene: TRBJ1-1
clone size: .
CDR3 DNA: TGTGCCAGCAGTTCGGACTTGAACACTGAAGCTTTCTTT
CDR3 protein: CASSSDLNTEAFF

V gene: TRBV29-1
D gene: .
J gene: TRBJ2-7
clone size: once
CDR3 DNA: TGCAGCGTTAGGCAGGGTACCTACGAGCAGTACTTC
CDR3 protein: CSVRQGTYEQYF

V gene: TRBV24-1
D gene: .
J gene: TRBJ2-2
clone size: .
CDR3 DNA: TGTGCCACCAGTGATTTTAAAGGGGGTGACACCGGGGAGCTGTTTTTT
CDR3 protein: CATSDFKGGDTGELFF

V gene: TRBV2
D gene: TRBD1
J gene: TRBJ2-7
clone size: .
CDR3 DNA: TGTGCCAGCAGGGAGGACAGGGGACTCCTCTACGAGCAGTACTTC
CDR3 protein: CASREDRGLLYEQYF

V gene: TRBV18
D gene: .
J gene: TRBJ1-2
clone size: .
CDR3 DNA: TGTGCCAGCACATCAGGGCGGTCTGGGGGCTACACCTTC
CDR3 protein: CASTSGRSGGYTF

V gene: TRBV27
D gene: .
J gene: TRBJ2-1
clone size: .
CDR3 DNA: TGTGCCAGCAGTTACTCGAGCAATGAGCAGTTCTTC
CDR3 protein: CASSYSSNEQFF

V gene: TRBV9
D gene: TRBD1
J gene: TRBJ2-3
clone size: .
CDR3 DNA: TGTGCCAGCAGCGTAGTAGAAGGGGGCGCAGATACGCAGTATTTT
CDR3 protein: CASSVVEGGADTQYF

V gene: TRBV25-1
D gene: .
J gene: TRBJ1-2
clone size: once
CDR3 DNA: TGTGCCAGCAGTGTCTCCGGGTACTATGGCTACACCTTC
CDR3 protein: CASSVSGYYGYTF

V gene: TRBV3-1/TRBV3-2
D gene: TRBD1
J gene: TRBJ2-1
clone size: once
CDR3 DNA: TGTGCCAGCAGCCAGGCGGACAGGGGCTCCTACAATGAGCAGTTCTTC
CDR3 protein: CASSQADRGSYNEQFF

V gene: TRBV9
D gene: TRBD2
J gene: TRBJ2-1
clone size: .
CDR3 DNA: TGTGCCAGCAGCGTAGAGGGCGGGGGGCCCTACAATGAGCAGTTCTTC
CDR3 protein: CASSVEGGGPYNEQFF

V gene: TRBV5-6
D gene: TRBD2
J gene: TRBJ2-1
clone size: .
CDR3 DNA: TGTGCCAGCAGCTTATTACTAGCGTACTTAACCTCCTACAATGAGCAGTTCTTC
CDR3 protein: CASSLLLAYLTSYNEQFF

V gene: TRBV4-1
D gene: .
J gene: TRBJ1-2
clone size: .
CDR3 DNA: TGCGCCAGCAGCCAAGCCCTCTTAGGGGTACGTGGCTATGGCTACACCTTC
CDR3 protein: CASSQALLGVRGYGYTF

V gene: TRBV2
D gene: TRBD2
J gene: TRBJ2-7
clone size: .
CDR3 DNA: TGTGCCAGCAGCGATAATAGCGGGAGCTCCTACGAGCAGTACTTC
CDR3 protein: CASSDNSGSSYEQYF

V gene: TRBV7-8
D gene: .
J gene: TRBJ2-5
clone size: .
CDR3 DNA: TGTGCCAGCAGCTTAGTGGACACCCGTGGGACCCAGTACTTC
CDR3 protein: CASSLVDTRGTQYF

V gene: TRBV28
D gene: TRBD2
J gene: TRBJ2-3
clone size: .
CDR3 DNA: TGTGCCAGCAGTTTGAGACTAGCGGGTAGCACAGATACGCAGTATTTT
CDR3 protein: CASSLRLAGSTDTQYF

V gene: TRBV6-4
D gene: TRBD2
J gene: TRBJ2-1
clone size: .
CDR3 DNA: TGTGCCAGCAGTGAAAGAGCGGGAGGGAGGGTTCATGAGCAGTTCTTC
CDR3 protein: CASSERAGGRVHEQFF

V gene: TRBV28
D gene: TRBD2
J gene: TRBJ2-1
clone size: .
CDR3 DNA: TGTGCCAGCAGTCAATGGACTAGCGGCAATGAGCAGTTCTTC
CDR3 protein: CASSQWTSGNEQFF

V gene: TRBV6-1
D gene: .
J gene: TRBJ2-6
clone size: .
CDR3 DNA: TGTGCCAGCAGTGAATTCGCGGGACTCAGCTCTGGGGCCAACGTCCTGACTTTC
CDR3 protein: CASSEFAGLSSGANVLTF

V gene: TRBV28
D gene: .
J gene: TRBJ1-2
clone size: .
CDR3 DNA: TGTGCCAGCAGTGGGCCGACCTATGGCTACACCTTC
CDR3 protein: CASSGPTYGYTF

V gene: TRBV6-5
D gene: .
J gene: TRBJ2-7
clone size: many
CDR3 DNA: TGTGCCAGCAGGGCAACAGGGATCTCCTACGAGCAGTACTTC
CDR3 protein: CASRATGISYEQYF

V gene: TRBV5-6
D gene: .
J gene: TRBJ2-2
clone size: .
CDR3 DNA: TGTGCCAGCAGCTTGATAGTTACCGGGGAGCTGTTTTTT
CDR3 protein: CASSLIVTGELFF

V gene: TRBV4-2
D gene: .
J gene: TRBJ2-1
clone size: .
CDR3 DNA: TGTGCCAGCAGCCAAGGCCAGGGCAATGAGCAGTTCTTC
CDR3 protein: CASSQGQGNEQFF

V gene: TRBV11-2
D gene: TRBD1
J gene: TRBJ1-1
clone size: .
CDR3 DNA: TGTGCCAGCAGCTTTCACACAGGGGGCTTCACGAACACTGAAGCTTTCTTT
CDR3 protein: CASSFHTGGFTNTEAFF

V gene: TRBV7-9
D gene: .
J gene: TRBJ1-1
clone size: .
CDR3 DNA: TGTGCCAGCAGCCGCGAAACCGTTGAAGCTTTCTTT
CDR3 protein: CASSRETVEAFF

V gene: TRBV5-1
D gene: .
J gene: TRBJ2-3
clone size: .
CDR3 DNA: TGCGCCAGCACCCCCGGAGGTACAGATACGCAGTATTTT
CDR3 protein: CASTPGGTDTQYF

V gene: TRBV9
D gene: .
J gene: TRBJ1-2
clone size: .
CDR3 DNA: TGTGCCAGCAGCCCCAGGCTCAACTATGGCTACACCTTC
CDR3 protein: CASSPRLNYGYTF

V gene: TRBV5-4
D gene: .
J gene: TRBJ2-1
clone size: .
CDR3 DNA: TGTGCCAGCAGCTTGGTACAGGATGAGCAGTTCTTC
CDR3 protein: CASSLVQDEQFF

V gene: TRBV13
D gene: .
J gene: TRBJ1-1
clone size: once
CDR3 DNA: TGTGCCAGCAGCTTCCTAGGATCACCGGGCACTGAAGCTTTCTTT
CDR3 protein: CASSFLGSPGTEAFF

V gene: TRBV29-1
D gene: .
J gene: TRBJ2-7
clone size: .
CDR3 DNA: TGCAGCGTCGGGGGGCAGACCTACGAGCAGTACTTC
CDR3 protein: CSVGGQTYEQYF

V gene: TRBV4-1
D gene: TRBD2
J gene: TRBJ2-2
clone size: few
CDR3 DNA: TGCGCCAGCAGCCTAACCGGGACTACCCCAGGGGAGCTGTTTTTT
CDR3 protein: CASSLTGTTPGELFF

V gene: TRBV19
D gene: TRBD2
J gene: TRBJ2-1
clone size: .
CDR3 DNA: TGTGCCAGTAGTATCCGCGGGGGGGCCCCCTACAATGAGCAGTTCTTC
CDR3 protein: CASSIRGGAPYNEQFF

V gene: TRBV6-5
D gene: TRBD2
J gene: TRBJ2-5
clone size: .
CDR3 DNA: TGTGCCATCCGGCCAGCGGGGGGGTTTCAGACCCAGTACTTC
CDR3 protein: CAIRPAGGFQTQYF